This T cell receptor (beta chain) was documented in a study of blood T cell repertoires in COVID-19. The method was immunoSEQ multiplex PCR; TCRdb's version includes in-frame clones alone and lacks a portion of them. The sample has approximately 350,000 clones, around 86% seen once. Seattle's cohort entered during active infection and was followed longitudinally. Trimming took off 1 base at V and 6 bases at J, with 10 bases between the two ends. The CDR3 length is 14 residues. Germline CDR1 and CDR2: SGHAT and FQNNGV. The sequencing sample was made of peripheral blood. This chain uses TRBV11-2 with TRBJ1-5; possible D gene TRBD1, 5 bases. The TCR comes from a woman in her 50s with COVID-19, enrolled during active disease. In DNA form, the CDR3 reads TGTGCCAGCAGCTTAGTGCAGGGTGGTCAGCCCCAGCATTTT. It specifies CASSLVQGGQPQHF.